The 22 T cell receptor beta chains below were found in one sample sequenced in a study of blood T cell repertoires in COVID-19. TCRdb's copy holds only in-frame clones and misses some; the assay was immunoSEQ multiplex PCR. The table includes under 200,000 clones, roughly 85% detected once. The sequenced material came from peripheral blood. These receptors were collected from a woman older than 75 with acute or convalescent COVID-19.

The V gene is TRBV10-3, the J gene TRBJ1-1; TRBD1 might be the D (6 bases). With 7 bases removed from V and 1 base from J, the gap between germline ends came to 16 bases. Germline CDR1 reads ENHRY; CDR2 reads SYGVKD. This CDR3 spans 15 amino acids. CDR3 coding DNA: TGTGCCATCACATACGGGGGGCTTAAGAACACTGAAGCTTTCTTT. It codes for CAITYGGLKNTEAFF.

The J gene is TRBJ2-2, the V gene TRBV5-1; D is uncertain. The CDR3 has 15 amino acids. Germline V gene lookup returns CDR1 SGHRS and CDR2 YFSETQ. The V gene lost 0 bases and the J gene lost 5 bases, with 11 bases spanning the gap. CDR3 amino acids: CASSLEITQTGELFF. CDR3 coding DNA: TGCGCCAGCAGCTTGGAGATCACGCAGACCGGGGAGCTGTTTTTT.

The chain uses TRBV14 and TRBJ1-1, with TRBD1 identical over 11 bases. This CDR3 comprises 14 residues. With 8 bases clipped from V and 7 bases from J, the junction kept 9 bases outside the gene matches. Germline CDR1 and CDR2: SGHDN and FVKESK. CDR3 in DNA: TGTGCCAGCGGTCGGGGGACAGGGGGAGTTGAAGCTTTCTTT. Its translation: CASGRGTGGVEAFF.

This chain joins TRBV27 and TRBJ1-1; D is possibly TRBD1 (5 bases). The CDR3 consists of 14 residues. CDR1 MNHEY and CDR2 SMNVEV come from the germline V gene (reference sequence). Trimming removed 0 bases from V and 1 base from J, with 6 bases in between. CDR3 DNA sequence: TGTGCCAGCAGTTTATCGGGGGGGAACACTGAAGCTTTCTTT. Encoded protein: CASSLSGGNTEAFF.

The chain joins TRBV24-1 to TRBJ1-5, with 8 bases that match TRBD1. V trimming: 5 bases; J trimming: 3 bases; junction bases outside the gene matches: 2. The CDR3 is 14 amino acids. Germline V lookup: CDR1 KGHDR, CDR2 SFDVKD. Written as DNA, the CDR3 is TGTGCCACCAGTGGGACAGGGAACAATCAGCCCCAGCATTTT. It encodes CATSGTGNNQPQHF.

This chain connects TRBV11-2 to TRBJ2-7; maybe TRBD2 (6 bases). CDR1 and CDR2 from the germline V gene are SGHAT and FQNNGV. The CDR3 contains 10 residues. The germline V and J ends were trimmed by 5 bases and 12 bases, with 11 bases remaining between them. CDR3 region: CASSGTASYF. The CDR3 bases are TGTGCCAGCAGCGGGACTGCCTCGTACTTC. The full variable domain, rest sourced from reference TRBV11-2 and TRBJ2-7, is EAGVAQSPRYKIIEKRQSVAFWCNPISGHATLYWYQQILGQGPKLLIQFQNNGVVDDSQLPKDRFSAERLKGVDSTLKIQPAKLEDSAVYLCASSGTASYFGPGTRLTVT.

This chain links TRBV7-9 with TRBJ1-3; D possibly corresponds to TRBD1 (6 bases). Germline V gene lookup returns CDR1 SEHNR and CDR2 FQNEAQ (reference sequence). Trimming took 4 bases from V and 0 from J, leaving 13 bases between them. The CDR3 length is 16 residues. The CDR3: CASSWDITLSGNTIYF. The CDR3 DNA is TGTGCCAGCAGCTGGGACATTACCCTCTCTGGAAACACCATATATTTT. The variable domain in full, completed from reference TRBV7-9 and TRBJ1-3, reads DTGVSQNPRHKITKRGQNVTFRCDPISEHNRLYWYRQTLGQGPEFLTYFQNEAQLEKSRLLSDRFSAERPKGSFSTLEIQRTEQGDSAMYLCASSWDITLSGNTIYFGEGSWLTVV.

The gene calls are TRBV19 and TRBJ2-3, with D possibly matching TRBD2 (6 bases). Germline-derived CDR1 and CDR2 are LNHDA and SQIVND (reference sequence). Trimming removed 3 bases at V and 2 bases at J, with 9 bases between. CDR3 length equals 14 residues. CDR3 in amino acids: CASSIAGLTDTQYF. Here the CDR3 DNA reads TGTGCCAGTAGTATCGCGGGACTCACAGATACGCAGTATTTT.

The V gene is TRBV5-1, the J gene TRBJ2-7; D might be TRBD2 (6 bases). The V gene lost 0 bases and the J gene lost 4 bases, with 14 bases spanning the gap. The CDR3 length is 15 residues. Germline V gives CDR1 SGHRS, CDR2 YFSETQ. The CDR3 here is CASSLVEGPLYEQYF. The DNA of the CDR3 is TGCGCCAGCAGCTTGGTGGAGGGACCGCTGTACGAGCAGTACTTC.

This rearrangement joins TRBV5-1 to TRBJ2-1; 7 bases are a match to TRBD1. This CDR3 is built from 19 residues. The J segment lost 5 bases and the V segment lost 4 bases, leaving 21 bases of the junction unmatched. Germline V gene lookup returns CDR1 SGHRS and CDR2 YFSETQ. The CDR3 nucleotides are TGCGCCAGCAGCCGACGTTTCAGACTACAGGGGCGCGCACACAATGAGCAGTTCTTC. Protein sequence: CASSRRFRLQGRAHNEQFF.

J is TRBJ2-3 and V is TRBV6-2 or TRBV6-3; 7 nucleotides align to TRBD2. The CDR3 covers 18 residues. Looked up from germline, CDR1 is MNHEY and CDR2 is SVGEGT. Trimming cost V 7 bases and J 1 base; bases outside gene matches: 17. CDR3 DNA sequence: TGTGCCAGCATCCCAACATTCATGGATCTAGCGGGCACAGATACGCAGTATTTT. Its translation is CASIPTFMDLAGTDTQYF.

Only one count was recorded for this clone. The chain joins TRBV9 to TRBJ1-1, with D possibly being TRBD1 (5 bases). Germline CDR1 reads SGDLS; CDR2 reads YYNGEE. Trimming removed 0 bases at V and 0 bases at J, with 9 bases between. The CDR3 contains 15 residues. CDR3 loop: CASSVVPGMNTEAFF. CDR3 coding DNA: TGTGCCAGCAGCGTAGTTCCAGGGATGAACACTGAAGCTTTCTTT.

The chain has TRBV7-8 and TRBJ1-2, with TRBD1 matching over 11 bases. The CDR3 spans 15 residues. The V gene's germline CDR1 is SGHVS and CDR2 FQNEAQ. Unmatched junction bases numbered 4, after V lost 1 base and J lost 6 bases. This CDR3 is CASSLEGQGGHGYTF. In DNA, the CDR3 is TGTGCCAGCAGCTTAGAGGGACAGGGGGGGCATGGCTACACCTTC.

Turning to this clone: Other DNA sequences within the sample encode an identical CDR3. The chain combines TRBV5-1 with TRBJ2-5; 8 bases line up with TRBD2. This CDR3 region has 13 residues. Germline V gives CDR1 SGHRS, CDR2 YFSETQ. Trimming at V came to 3 bases and at J to 4 bases, leaving 2 bases not matched to a gene. This CDR3 is CASSSLAGETQYF. Here the CDR3 DNA reads TGCGCCAGCAGCTCCCTAGCGGGAGAGACCCAGTACTTC.

CDR3 sequence: CASSPTRDSYSNQPQHF. In DNA form, the CDR3 reads TGTGCCAGCAGTCCGACAAGGGACAGCTATAGCAATCAGCCCCAGCATTTT. V gene TRBV28 combines with J gene TRBJ1-5; 7 positions agree with TRBD1. In germline, CDR1 is MDHEN, CDR2 SYDVKM. V trimming: 5 bases; J trimming: 0 bases; junction bases outside the gene matches: 10. The CDR3 contains 17 residues. Full variable domain (rest looked up from reference TRBV28 and TRBJ1-5): DVKVTQSSRYLVKRTGEKVFLECVQDMDHENMFWYRQDPGLGLRLIYFSYDVKMKEKGDIPEGYSVSREKKERFSLILESASTNQTSMYLCASSPTRDSYSNQPQHFGDGTRLSIL.

This chain links TRBV5-1 with TRBJ1-4, with a possible D match to TRBD1 (6 bases). V was cut by 0 bases and J by 14 bases, with 11 bases left in between. The CDR3 is made up of 12 amino acids. In germline, CDR1 is SGHRS, CDR2 YFSETQ. The CDR3 region has the DNA TGCGCCAGCAGCTTGGCGACAGGAAGGCTGTTTTTT. This encodes CASSLATGRLFF.

The CDR3 sequence is CASSPRTGQPSSGANVLTF. CDR3 DNA sequence: TGTGCCAGCTCACCTAGAACCGGACAACCAAGTTCTGGGGCCAACGTCCTGACTTTC. This chain joins TRBV18 and TRBJ2-6, with D perhaps matching TRBD1 (5 bases). V was clipped by 3 bases and J by 1 base, with 19 bases between them. This CDR3 is 19 amino acids long. From germline, CDR1 is KGHSH and CDR2 LQKENI. Full variable domain (missing parts from reference TRBV18 and TRBJ2-6): NAGVMQNPRHLVRRRGQEARLRCSPMKGHSHVYWYRQLPEEGLKFMVYLQKENIIDESGMPKERFSAEFPKEGPSILRIQQVVRGDSAAYFCASSPRTGQPSSGANVLTFGAGSRLTVL.

The rearrangement joins TRBV11-3 to TRBJ2-1, with no clear D. Germline V gives CDR1 SGHNT, CDR2 YENEEA. V gave up 2 bases and J gave up 2 bases, with 4 bases separating them. This CDR3 contains 13 residues. This chain's CDR3 is CASSLLPYNEQFF. CDR3 DNA: TGTGCCAGCAGCTTACTCCCCTACAATGAGCAGTTCTTC. The full variable domain, its missing parts supplied by reference TRBV11-3 and TRBJ2-1, is EAGVVQSPRYKIIEKKQPVAFWCNPISGHNTLYWYLQNLGQGPELLIRYENEEAVDDSQLPKDRFSAERLKGVDSTLKIQPAELGDSAVYLCASSLLPYNEQFFGPGTRLTVL.

The chain is built from TRBV30 and TRBJ2-3, with D possibly being TRBD2 (6 bases). The V end lost 4 bases, the J end lost 2 bases, and 16 bases lay between the germline ends. Germline values: CDR1 GTSNPN, CDR2 SVGIG (reference sequence). This CDR3 region has 15 residues. The CDR3 sequence: CAWKRLAADTDTQYF. The DNA for the CDR3 is TGTGCCTGGAAGAGATTAGCGGCAGACACAGATACGCAGTATTTT.

V and J are TRBV6-1 and TRBJ1-2; 11 nucleotides align to TRBD1. The CDR3 extends over 18 amino acids. Germline lookup yields CDR1 MNHNS and CDR2 SASEGT. The V and J ends lost 0 bases and 5 bases, in that order; junction bases with no gene match: 11. The CDR3 here is CASSEAQRGRDRGYGYTF. The DNA for the CDR3 is TGTGCCAGCAGTGAAGCCCAGCGCGGCCGGGACAGGGGGTATGGCTACACCTTC.

About this clone itself: At one boundary the junction diverges from the germline segment, which might be a read error. The rearrangement joins TRBV4-3 to TRBJ2-1, with 14 nucleotides matching TRBD2. Per the germline V gene, CDR1 is LGHNA and CDR2 is YSLEER. CDR3 length: 15 amino acids. CDR3 sequence: CASCQGLAGASEQFF. The CDR3 DNA sequence: TGCGCCAGCTGCCAGGGACTAGCGGGAGCAAGTGAGCAGTTCTTC.

The chain uses TRBV21-1 and TRBJ2-1; no check of the table's D call, TRBD2, against the DNA was made. TRBV21-1 is marked as a pseudogene. This CDR3 contains 19 residues. In DNA, the CDR3 is TGTGCCAGCAGCAAAAGTCCCAGCACTAGCATTTTGGATAAGGGTGAGCAGTTCTTC. The encoded protein is CASSKSPSTSILDKGEQFF.